Presented here are 30 T cell receptor beta chains from one specimen sequenced in a study of technical replicates of blood from a handful of donors. Assay used: immunoSEQ multiplex PCR; TCRdb lists only in-frame clones, some missing. The sample yields about 68,000 clones, around 97% seen once. The material sequenced was T cells isolated from PBMCs. These receptors were taken from a human donor in good health.

V usage is TRBV9 and J usage is TRBJ2-7; tentative D call: TRBD2 (6 bases). Looked up from germline, CDR1 is SGDLS and CDR2 is YYNGEE. Trimming shortened V by 3 bases and J by 2 bases, and 12 bases separated the two germline ends. This CDR3 has 14 amino acids. The CDR3 here is CASSAGLLTYEQYF. Written as DNA, the CDR3 is TGTGCCAGCAGCGCGGGACTCCTTACCTACGAGCAGTACTTC.

The V and J genes are TRBV11-2 and TRBJ2-1; tentatively, D is TRBD2 (5 bases). This CDR3 is built from 12 residues. Germline V gene sequence: CDR1 SGHAT, CDR2 FQNNGV. Trimming left V 5 bases short and J 10 bases short, with 12 bases between. This CDR3 reads CASSPALGEQFF. The CDR3, as DNA: TGTGCCAGCAGCCCAGCACTAGGGGAGCAGTTCTTC.

V is TRBV10-3 and J is TRBJ2-2; maybe TRBD1 (5 bases). CDR1 is ENHRY, CDR2 SYGVKD, per germline. V was clipped by 0 bases and J by 5 bases, with 16 bases between them. This CDR3 is built from 17 residues. CDR3 sequence (DNA): TGTGCCATCAGTGAGTCGACAGCTCCTCTAGGGACCGGGGAGCTGTTTTTT. Its translation: CAISESTAPLGTGELFF.

V is TRBV19 and J is TRBJ2-1; no firm D call. V lost 5 bases to trimming and J lost 2 bases, with 7 bases between them. Per germline, CDR1 LNHDA and CDR2 SQIVND (reference sequence). CDR3 length: 13 amino acids. CDR3 loop: CASSVLAYNEQFF. Here the CDR3 DNA reads TGTGCCAGTAGTGTTCTAGCCTACAATGAGCAGTTCTTC.

V and J are TRBV4-1 and TRBJ2-7, with D uncertain. The CDR3 is 14 amino acids. Germline V lookup: CDR1 MGHRA, CDR2 YSYEKL. With 3 bases removed from V and 0 bases from J, the gap between germline ends came to 9 bases. The CDR3 nucleotides read TGCGCCAGCAGCCAGGCCAAAAGCTCCTACGAGCAGTACTTC. The encoded protein is CASSQAKSSYEQYF.

The chain recombines TRBV28 with TRBJ1-5; D is undetermined. Deletions cut 4 bases from V and 5 bases from J, with 3 bases between. The germline gives CDR1 MDHEN, CDR2 SYDVKM. This CDR3 contains 11 residues. CDR3 residues: CASSSYQPQHF. CDR3 DNA: TGTGCCAGCAGTTCTTATCAGCCCCAGCATTTT.

V and J are TRBV11-2 and TRBJ1-4, with 7 bases lining up with TRBD1. CDR1 and CDR2 from the germline V gene are SGHAT and FQNNGV. The CDR3 runs 14 residues. V was clipped by 5 bases and J by 3 bases; unmatched bases: 3. CDR3 nucleotide sequence: TGTGCCAGCAGCCCGGGACAGCCTAATGAAAAACTGTTTTTT. Protein: CASSPGQPNEKLFF.

DNA of the CDR3: TGTGCCACAGCTCGAAGGGGGTCTGGGGCCAACGTCCTGACTTTC. Its translation is CATARRGSGANVLTF. J is TRBJ2-6 and V is TRBV5-8; perhaps TRBD1 as D (6 bases). CDR3 length equals 15 residues. From germline, CDR1 is SGHTS and CDR2 YDEGEE. Trimming cost V 9 bases and J 1 base, with 14 bases left between them.

This clone came up a few times. This rearrangement joins TRBV7-9 to TRBJ1-1; 7 bases are shared with TRBD1. CDR1 is SEHNR and CDR2 is FQNEAQ in the germline V gene (reference sequence). The V and J ends lost 4 bases and 1 base, in that order; junction bases with no gene match: 6. The CDR3 has 15 residues. CDR3 in DNA: TGTGCCAGCAGCTCCTACAGGGGCCCGAACACTGAAGCTTTCTTT. Translation gives CASSSYRGPNTEAFF. The full variable domain, rest sourced from reference TRBV7-9 and TRBJ1-1, is DTGVSQNPRHKITKRGQNVTFRCDPISEHNRLYWYRQTLGQGPEFLTYFQNEAQLEKSRLLSDRFSAERPKGSFSTLEIQRTEQGDSAMYLCASSSYRGPNTEAFFGQGTRLTVV.

The genes are TRBV6-1 and TRBJ1-2, with TRBD1 matching over 10 bases. Trimming at V came to 3 bases and at J to 8 bases, leaving 6 bases not matched to a gene. Germline CDR1 reads MNHNS; CDR2 reads SASEGT. CDR3 length: 14 residues. In DNA, the CDR3 is TGTGCCAGCAGTGAGACAGGGGGCGCGAGGGGCTACACCTTC. Translating gives CASSETGGARGYTF.

The V call is TRBV7-9, the J call TRBJ1-1; D unclear. The CDR3 is 13 amino acids. V dropped 5 bases and J dropped 0 bases, with 7 bases sitting between them. The germline CDR1 and CDR2 sequences are SEHNR and FQNEAQ (reference sequence). This CDR3 is CASSQQVNTEAFF. The CDR3 DNA reads TGTGCCAGCAGCCAACAAGTGAACACTGAAGCTTTCTTT. Full variable domain (remainder filled in from reference TRBV7-9 and TRBJ1-1): DTGVSQNPRHKITKRGQNVTFRCDPISEHNRLYWYRQTLGQGPEFLTYFQNEAQLEKSRLLSDRFSAERPKGSFSTLEIQRTEQGDSAMYLCASSQQVNTEAFFGQGTRLTVV.

The CDR3 bases are TGTGCCAGCAGCGCCAGAGCGGTAGGGATTTACAATGAGCAGTTCTTC. Translated, it gives CASSARAVGIYNEQFF. The chain is built from TRBV9 and TRBJ2-1; perhaps TRBD2 as D (5 bases). This CDR3 is 16 amino acids long. CDR1 and CDR2 from the germline V gene are SGDLS and YYNGEE. With 3 bases removed from V and 4 bases from J, the gap between germline ends came to 17 bases.

The J gene is TRBJ1-5, the V gene TRBV7-9, with D unclear. Trimming cost V 4 bases and J 0 bases, with 10 bases left between them. CDR1 SEHNR and CDR2 FQNEAQ come from the germline V gene (reference sequence). This CDR3 contains 15 residues. The CDR3 loop is CASSSTDFSNQPQHF. In nucleotides, the CDR3 is TGTGCCAGCAGCTCGACTGATTTTAGCAATCAGCCCCAGCATTTT.

The V call is TRBV10-1, the J call TRBJ2-7, with 10 bases aligning to TRBD2. The ends lost 6 bases at V and 4 bases at J; junction bases unmatched: 6. CDR1 and CDR2 (germline): WNHNN, SYGVQD (reference sequence). The CDR3 contains 14 residues. The CDR3 spells CASRSLAGGYEQYF. CDR3 sequence (DNA): TGCGCCAGCAGGAGTTTAGCGGGAGGTTACGAGCAGTACTTC.

The chain carries TRBV7-9 and TRBJ2-3, with D tentatively TRBD2 (5 bases). Germline values: CDR1 SEHNR, CDR2 FQNEAQ (reference sequence). V was cut by 0 bases and J by 1 base, with 8 bases left in between. This CDR3 is built from 15 residues. The CDR3 DNA reads TGTGCCAGCAGCTTAGCTGATAGCGGCACAGATACGCAGTATTTT. It codes for CASSLADSGTDTQYF.

V usage is TRBV30 and J usage is TRBJ1-3; a possible D gene is TRBD1 (6 bases). This CDR3 comprises 14 residues. Germline values: CDR1 GTSNPN, CDR2 SVGIG (reference sequence). V was pared by 3 bases and J by 0 bases, with 9 bases between. CDR3 sequence reads: CAWSRGNSGNTIYF. The CDR3 DNA follows: TGTGCCTGGAGCAGGGGAAACTCTGGAAACACCATATATTTT.

The J gene is TRBJ2-5, the V gene TRBV6-5, with D unclear. This CDR3 is 14 amino acids long. Trimming left V 7 bases short and J 0 bases short, with 12 bases between. Germline V gives CDR1 MNHEY, CDR2 SVGAGI. CDR3 loop: CASNADLYQETQYF. CDR3 nucleotides: TGTGCCAGCAACGCGGATTTGTACCAAGAGACCCAGTACTTC.

The chain employs TRBV7-3 and TRBJ2-5; 8 bases map to TRBD1. This CDR3 has 16 residues. Germline assignment: CDR1 SGHTA and CDR2 FQGTGA. V was pared by 5 bases and J by 1 base, with 9 bases of the junction left unmatched. The CDR3 nucleotides read TGTGCCAGCAGCCCGTACGGACAGGGAGGCCAAGAGACCCAGTACTTC. This translates into CASSPYGQGGQETQYF.

The V and J genes are TRBV28 and TRBJ2-3; D may be TRBD1 (7 bases). This CDR3 has 17 amino acids. Trimming pared 6 bases from V and 0 bases from J, leaving 19 bases between. Germline CDR1 is MDHEN and CDR2 is SYDVKM. CDR3 loop: CASSPPSGGLSTDTQYF. Written as DNA, the CDR3 is TGTGCCAGCAGCCCGCCCTCAGGGGGACTTAGCACAGATACGCAGTATTTT.

The chain carries TRBV28 and TRBJ1-1, with D possibly matching TRBD1 (5 bases). The germline V gene encodes CDR1 MDHEN and CDR2 SYDVKM. The length of the CDR3 is 15 residues. Trimming took 2 bases from V and 7 from J, leaving 17 bases between them. DNA for the CDR3: TGTGCCAGCAGTTTAATGAGGGTGGGGGGAGATGAAGCTTTCTTT. Its translation: CASSLMRVGGDEAFF.

The chain carries TRBV10-1 and TRBJ1-2; D is possibly TRBD1 (5 bases). The CDR3 contains 14 residues. Germline V gene lookup returns CDR1 WNHNN and CDR2 SYGVQD (reference sequence). V shed 7 bases and J shed 6 bases, with 18 bases lying between them. CDR3 in amino acids: CASKRQKESNGYTF. For the CDR3, the DNA is TGCGCCAGCAAACGACAGAAGGAGTCAAATGGCTACACCTTC.

The chain combines TRBV4-1 with TRBJ2-7, with a tentative D call TRBD1 (5 bases). Germline assignment: CDR1 MGHRA and CDR2 YSYEKL. The CDR3 is made up of 14 amino acids. V lost 1 base to trimming and J lost 0 bases, with 7 bases between them. The CDR3 DNA reads as TGCGCCAGCAGCCAAGGGACACTCTCCTACGAGCAGTACTTC. Amino acid sequence: CASSQGTLSYEQYF.

This rearrangement joins TRBV7-2 to TRBJ1-3; D gene uncertain. Germline values: CDR1 SGHTA, CDR2 FQGNSA. The ends were cut back, 3 bases at V and 0 bases at J, with 9 bases in the middle. The CDR3 consists of 15 residues. The DNA for the CDR3 is TGTGCCAGCAGCTTCGAGGGAAACTCTGGAAACACCATATATTTT. Its translation is CASSFEGNSGNTIYF.

The rearrangement joins TRBV5-5 to TRBJ1-4, with D possibly TRBD1 on 6 matching bases. The CDR3 has 17 residues. V was pared by 2 bases and J by 0 bases, with 14 bases between. Germline CDR1 and CDR2: SGHKS and YYEKEE (reference sequence). The CDR3 loop reads CASSFGVNRATNEKLFF. The DNA of the CDR3 is TGTGCCAGCAGCTTCGGCGTTAACAGGGCAACTAATGAAAAACTGTTTTTT.

A single count supports this clone. The V gene is TRBV4-2, the J gene TRBJ2-6; a possible D gene is TRBD2 (6 bases). The CDR3 is 17 residues long. Germline CDR1 reads LGHNA; CDR2 reads YNFKEQ. The V end lost 1 base, the J end lost 4 bases, and 14 bases lay between the germline ends. The CDR3, as DNA: TGTGCCAGCAGCCAAGGAGGAGGGGTAGACGGGGCCAACGTCCTGACTTTC. This encodes CASSQGGGVDGANVLTF.

This rearrangement joins TRBV30 to TRBJ1-4; no reliable D call. Germline V CDR1 and CDR2: GTSNPN, SVGIG (reference sequence). There are 15 residues in the CDR3. V shed 0 bases and J shed 6 bases, with 14 bases lying between them. CDR3 coding DNA: TGTGCCTGGAGTGTAGGAGGAGGTCTCGATGAAAAACTGTTTTTT. This encodes CAWSVGGGLDEKLFF.

The CDR3 DNA reads as TGTGCCAGTAGTAGTACTAGCTACACCGGGGAGCTGTTTTTT. This translates into CASSSTSYTGELFF. The rearrangement joins TRBV19 to TRBJ2-2; weak D call: TRBD2 (6 bases). V shed 4 bases and J shed 3 bases, with 9 bases lying between them. CDR1 and CDR2 from the germline V gene are LNHDA and SQIVND (reference sequence). The CDR3 runs 14 residues.

This sequence joins TRBV27 and TRBJ1-2; 8 bases fit TRBD1. CDR1 is MNHEY, CDR2 SMNVEV, per germline (reference sequence). The V segment lost 8 bases and the J segment 8 bases; nucleotides outside the gene matches: 13. The CDR3 length is 14 residues. CDR3 DNA: TGTGCCAGCGGAGGGACAGGCTCGGCGAGCGGCTACACCTTC. Residues: CASGGTGSASGYTF.

The chain joins TRBV7-9 to TRBJ1-5; no reliable D call. The CDR3 is made up of 13 amino acids. Germline CDR1 reads SEHNR; CDR2 reads FQNEAQ (reference sequence). The V gene lost 4 bases and the J gene lost 6 bases, with 10 bases spanning the gap. CDR3 coding DNA: TGTGCCAGCAGCTCGAACGAGGGTCAGCCCCAGCATTTT. Amino acids: CASSSNEGQPQHF.

The chain has TRBV5-1 and TRBJ2-3; possibly TRBD1 for D (6 bases). Trimming removed 2 bases at V and 3 bases at J, with 13 bases between. Germline V gives CDR1 SGHRS, CDR2 YFSETQ. The CDR3 contains 15 residues. CDR3 nucleotide sequence: TGCGCCAGCAGCTTTAGGGGGAGTATTACAGATACGCAGTATTTT. Protein sequence: CASSFRGSITDTQYF.